This entry features one T cell receptor (beta chain) sequence. This clone was detected only once. Its binding antigen is unknown. No base qualities exist here, and no much larger clone lies one base off it. The data originate from a study of T cell responses to AZD1222 COVID-19 vaccine (dated by TCRdb to about 2021). For the study in its entirety: TCR sequencing covered 233 trial participants: about 210 given two doses of AZD1222 and some 25 given two doses of MenACWY control vaccine. Trial participants were enrolled into age subgroups of 18-55, 56-69 and 70-plus years, which contained around 150, 29 and 61 TCR-sequenced participants, respectively. The research as a whole found: After two AZD1222 doses, spike-specific TCR breadth and depth were significantly higher than at day 0 and than in MenACWY recipients. Because no day 14 peak-response samples were available, repertoires were characterized only after the peak T cell response. The vaccine-associated CD4 TCRs covered the entire spike protein, and the dominant responses fell in regions 160-218 and 743-854. Only 5 to 7 AZD1222 recipients were SARS-CoV-2 seropositive at baseline, limiting conclusions about previously exposed vaccinees. Reportedly, almost half of the unique spike-specific TCRs recognized epitopes lying outside the regions that are mutated in the B.1.351 and B.1.1.7 variants. The 56-69-year group was small, and its depth increase did not reach significance, likely because of low power. Most participants were white British and females outnumbered males, and the authors suggested that clonal diversity may have been underestimated.

The CDR3 runs 12 residues from the cysteine to the phenylalanine. Here the CDR3 DNA is all that survives: 36 bases in frame from base 1. V and J lose 3 bases and 7 bases, and a span of 12 bases separates them. For CDR1 and CDR2, the germline V gene lists SQVTM and ANQGSEA. The CDR3 regions of human TCRbeta chains were analyzed by immunosequencing. The published analysis was carried out like this. Repertoire TCRs were matched against a reference library of SARS-CoV-2-specific TCRs generated with the MIRA antigen-specificity platform. Breadth meant the fraction of unique TCRs that were SARS-CoV-2-associated, whereas depth meant the fraction of total T cells that were SARS-CoV-2-associated. Using the MIRA data, each spike-specific TCR was assigned both to the spike region to which the TCR was reactive and to a CD4 or CD8 class. Log10-transformed breadth and depth values were compared by one-way ANOVA with Sidak's multiple comparisons tests. TCRdb limited this immuneACCESS table to in-frame rearrangements with V and J called. A share of clones is missing; checked studies link under half to unresolved V genes, and the rest is unexplained. V and J calls and clone size come straight from that table; D and trimming were deduced from the DNA. The sample data list about 120,000 clones, and 85% to 90% of these were observed just once. Jointly, the top ten make up 2.5% to 3.5% of the sample.

According to the study, the label for this sample's time point signals: about 28 days (+/-7) after the second vaccine dose. AZD1222 recipients given second doses at about 4 weeks or at about 12 weeks were pooled, since spike-specific TCR depth and breadth were not found to differ between the two schedules. Vaccinee samples came from UK trials COV001 and COV002, including a single-blind randomized controlled phase 2/3 trial of AZD1222 (ChAdOx1 nCoV-19) in healthy adults. For TCRbeta chain sequencing, PBMC samples from trial participants were taken at day 0 and at day 28 after the second dose. The V gene is TRBV29-1 and the J gene is TRBJ1-2; TRBD1 is a possible D gene, resting on 5 matching bases. The sequence derives from an adult who received the AZD1222 COVID-19 vaccine. This material consisted of peripheral blood, taken 28 days after the second AZD1222 dose. The CDR3: CSVELSGLGYTF. The DNA sequence reads TGCAGCGTTGAGTTATCAGGGCTTGGCTACACCTTC. The full variable domain, completed from the reference TRBV29-1 and TRBJ1-2 proteins outside the CDR3, reads SAVISQKPSRDICQRGTSLTIQCQVDSQVTMMFWYRQQPGQSLTLIATANQGSEATYESGFVIDKFPISRPNLTFSTLTVSNMSPEDSSIYLCSVELSGLGYTFGSGTRLTVV.